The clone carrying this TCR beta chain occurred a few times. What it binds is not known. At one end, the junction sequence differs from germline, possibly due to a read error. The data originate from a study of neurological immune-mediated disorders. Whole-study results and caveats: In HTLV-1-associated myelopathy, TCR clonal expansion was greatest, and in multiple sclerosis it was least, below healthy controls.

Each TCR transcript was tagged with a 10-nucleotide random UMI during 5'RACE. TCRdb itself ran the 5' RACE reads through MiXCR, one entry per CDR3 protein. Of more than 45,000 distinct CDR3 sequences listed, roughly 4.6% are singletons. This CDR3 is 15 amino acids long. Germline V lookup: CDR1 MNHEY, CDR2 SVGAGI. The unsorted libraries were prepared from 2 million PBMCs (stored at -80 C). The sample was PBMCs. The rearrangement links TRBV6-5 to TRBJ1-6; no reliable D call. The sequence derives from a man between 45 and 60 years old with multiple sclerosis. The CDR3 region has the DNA TGTGCCAGCAGTTTCCGACCCGGTCGGAATTCACCCCTCAACTTT. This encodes CASSFRPGRNSPLNF.